These 25 T cell receptor beta chains share one sample of origin, sequenced in a study of tumor and adjacent non-tumor tissue in lung cancer. No cell sorting was done before RNA was extracted from the tissue. This non-tumor lung sample came from over 3 cm beyond the tumor edge. A modified ARM-PCR protocol with three rounds of nested PCR amplified TCRbeta. Using its own MiXCR run on the multiplex PCR reads, TCRdb lists one record per CDR3 protein. This table has 60,000 to 65,000 distinct CDR3 sequences, 61% appearing once. Sequencing was performed on distant non-tumor lung tissue. The source is a man in his sixties or seventies with non-small cell lung cancer.

About this clonotype itself: One end of the junction does not line up with germline, which may come from a read error. The V call is TRBV4-1, the J call TRBJ2-4; 7 positions agree with TRBD2. Germline CDR1 MGHRA, CDR2 YSYEKL. There are 15 residues in the CDR3. The CDR3 region is CASSELAEGLGIQYF. The DNA for the CDR3 is TGCGCGAGCAGCGAGCTAGCGGAGGGGCTGGGCATTCAGTACTTC.

This clonotype showed up just once. This chain uses TRBV6-1 with TRBJ2-7, with D possibly matching TRBD2 (6 bases). The germline CDR1 and CDR2 sequences are MNHNS and SASEGT. With 6 bases removed from V and 2 bases from J, the gap between germline ends came to 14 bases. The CDR3 covers 14 residues. The CDR3 sequence is CASRRVAVPYEQYF. The CDR3 region has the DNA TGTGCCAGCAGACGAGTAGCGGTTCCCTACGAGCAGTACTTC.

Concerning this clonotype: A read error may explain this, as a much larger clone is one base away. The chain uses TRBV7-9 and TRBJ2-2, with a weak D call TRBD2 (6 bases). CDR1 is SEHNR and CDR2 is FQNEAQ in the germline V gene (reference sequence). CDR3 length equals 13 residues. The V and J ends lost 4 bases and 3 bases respectively, with 6 bases between them. CDR3 protein: CASSWGDTGELFF. As DNA, the CDR3 is TGTGCCAGCAGCTGGGGGGACACCGGGGAGCTGTTTTTT. Full variable domain (rest looked up from reference TRBV7-9 and TRBJ2-2): DTGVSQNPRHKITKRGQNVTFRCDPISEHNRLYWYRQTLGQGPEFLTYFQNEAQLEKSRLLSDRFSAERPKGSFSTLEIQRTEQGDSAMYLCASSWGDTGELFFGEGSRLTVL.

At least ten counts were recorded for this clonotype. This chain uses TRBV6-1 with TRBJ2-3, with a weak D call TRBD2 (5 bases). CDR3 length: 13 amino acids. CDR1 and CDR2 (germline): MNHNS, SASEGT. Trimming left V 1 base short and J 8 bases short, with 10 bases between. The CDR3 region is CASSEGGHGTQYF. The CDR3 DNA is TGTGCCAGCAGTGAAGGAGGGCACGGTACGCAGTATTTT.

Worth noting for this clonotype: Relative to the germline gene, one junction end is altered; a read error may explain this. This chain links TRBV6-5 with TRBJ1-2, with D possibly being TRBD1 (6 bases). CDR3 length: 15 residues. Germline V CDR1 and CDR2: MNHEY, SVGAGI. DNA of the CDR3: TGTGCCAGCAGTTACTCGTGGACAGACAACTATAGCTACACGTTC. Amino acids: CASSYSWTDNYSYTF.

As to this clonotype: Its ends do not fully match the called genes, so a read error is possible. The CDR3 DNA sequence: TGTGCCAGCAGTGTCGAGGACAGATCTGGGGGCAACGTCCTGACTTTC. Translated: CASSVEDRSGGNVLTF. The chain has TRBV6-1 and TRBJ2-6; TRBD1 might be the D (6 bases). CDR1 and CDR2 (germline): MNHNS, SASEGT. This CDR3 contains 16 residues.

Turning to this clonotype: Relative to the germline gene, one junction end is altered; a read error may explain this. The rearrangement joins TRBV5-4 to TRBJ2-5; maybe TRBD1 (6 bases). CDR1 is SGHNT and CDR2 is YYREEE in the germline V gene (reference sequence). The CDR3 is 15 residues long. The chain's CDR3 is CASSLDQGHQEIQYF. The CDR3 DNA sequence: TGTGCCAGCAGCCTTGACCAGGGACACCAAGAGATCCAGTACTTC. Combining the CDR3 with reference TRBV5-4 and TRBJ2-5 gives the whole variable domain ETGVTQSPTHLIKTRGQQVTLRCSSQSGHNTVSWYQQALGQGPQFIFQYYREEENGRGNFPPRFSGLQFPNYSSELNVNALELDDSALYLCASSLDQGHQEIQYFGPGTRLLVL.

This clonotype is judged medium-sized. V is TRBV10-2 and J is TRBJ1-2; D is uncertain. From germline, CDR1 is WSHSY and CDR2 SAAADI. CDR3 length: 15 amino acids. Trimming pared 7 bases from V and 8 bases from J, leaving 23 bases between. Here the CDR3 reads CASIEAPFEAPGYTF. The CDR3 DNA is TGCGCCAGCATTGAAGCCCCCTTTGAGGCCCCAGGCTACACCTTC.

To note about this clonotype: A much larger clone lies a single base off, so this may be a read error. V gene TRBV29-1 combines with J gene TRBJ2-1; D not certain. Trimming pared 0 bases from V and 9 bases from J, leaving 15 bases between. This CDR3 has 14 amino acids. Per the germline V gene, CDR1 is SQVTM and CDR2 is ANQGSEA. CDR3 in DNA: TGCAGCGTTGAAGAGGTGGCGCAGGTTCTTGAGCAGTTCTTC. Protein product: CSVEEVAQVLEQFF.

Note on this clonotype: A junction boundary mismatches the germline segment, possibly from a read error. The chain joins TRBV5-4 to TRBJ1-6; possibly TRBD1 for D (5 bases). Germline assignment: CDR1 SGHNT and CDR2 YYREEE (reference sequence). The CDR3 totals 14 residues. CDR3 sequence reads: CTSNLGLGSITLHF. Written as DNA, the CDR3 is TGTACCAGCAACTTGGGACTCGGGAGTATCACCCTCCACTTT. The full variable domain, with the rest looked up from reference TRBV5-4 and TRBJ1-6, is ETGVTQSPTHLIKTRGQQVTLRCSSQSGHNTVSWYQQALGQGPQFIFQYYREEENGRGNFPPRFSGLQFPNYSSELNVNALELDDSALYLCTSNLGLGSITLHFGNGTRLTVT.

About this clonotype itself: The junction differs from germline at one of its ends, possibly a read error. The gene calls are TRBV20-1 and TRBJ1-2; TRBD1 is a possible D gene (6 bases). The V gene's germline CDR1 is DFQATT and CDR2 SNEGSKA (reference sequence). This CDR3 is 13 amino acids long. The CDR3 DNA reads TGCGGTGCGTCGGGACACCCTAACCATGGCTACACCTTC. This sequence encodes CGASGHPNHGYTF.

The rearrangement links TRBV19 to TRBJ1-5, with 8 bases aligning to TRBD1. Germline lookup yields CDR1 LNHDA and CDR2 SQIVND (reference sequence). This CDR3 is built from 16 residues. J gave up 1 base and V 5 bases, and 7 bases lay outside the gene matches. CDR3 amino acids: CASSLADRVSNQPQHF. DNA for the CDR3: TGTGCCAGTAGTCTCGCGGACAGGGTCAGCAATCAGCCCCAGCATTTT.

Turning to this clonotype: Since a much larger clone is just one base distant, this may be a read error. The chain recombines TRBV10-3 with TRBJ2-1; TRBD1 might be the D (5 bases). The CDR3 length is 14 residues. The ends were cut back, 9 bases at V and 1 base at J, with 13 bases in the middle. The germline V gene encodes CDR1 ENHRY and CDR2 SYGVKD. In DNA, the CDR3 is TGTGCCATTTCTTCAGGGTCGTCCTACAATGAGCAGTTCTTC. This gives the protein CAISSGSSYNEQFF.

A remark on this clonotype: This may stem from a read error, because a much larger clone lies one nucleotide away. V and J are TRBV10-3 and TRBJ1-1; no clear D. The length of the CDR3 is 13 residues. Per germline, CDR1 ENHRY and CDR2 SYGVKD. Trimming left V 6 bases short and J 1 base short, with 9 bases between. The CDR3 is CAISESGNTEAFF. Here the CDR3 DNA reads TGTGCCATCAGCGAATCCGGGAACACTGAAGCTTTCTTT.

Regarding this clonotype: Germline and junction disagree at one end, which may indicate a read error. The chain couples TRBV28 to TRBJ2-1; a weak D match, TRBD2 (5 bases). The CDR3 has 14 amino acids. Germline assignment: CDR1 MDHEN and CDR2 SYDVKM. CDR3 amino acids: CASTTRRSYNVQFF. The CDR3 DNA sequence: TGTGCCAGCACCACTCGGAGGTCCTACAATGTGCAGTTCTTC. Full variable domain (rest looked up from reference TRBV28 and TRBJ2-1): DVKVTQSSRYLVKRTGEKVFLECVQDMDHENMFWYRQDPGLGLRLIYFSYDVKMKEKGDIPEGYSVSREKKERFSLILESASTNQTSMYLCASTTRRSYNVQFFGPGTRLTVL.

The chain employs TRBV7-9 and TRBJ2-1, with 9 bases identical to TRBD2. The germline gives CDR1 SEHNR, CDR2 FQNEAQ (reference sequence). Trimming cost V 4 bases and J 8 bases; bases outside gene matches: 6. The CDR3 is made up of 14 amino acids. Here the CDR3 DNA reads TGTGCCAGCAGCTCAGCGGGACTAGCCTATGAGCAGTTCTTC. Protein: CASSSAGLAYEQFF.

The chain uses TRBV7-9 and TRBJ2-3; 7 bases line up with TRBD1. CDR1 and CDR2 (germline): SEHNR, FQNEAQ (reference sequence). The length of the CDR3 is 14 residues. V was pared by 4 bases and J by 3 bases, with 4 bases of the junction left unmatched. CDR3 nucleotide sequence: TGTGCCAGCAGCTCATACAGGGGAACAGATACGCAGTATTTT. Residues: CASSSYRGTDTQYF.

Comment on this clonotype: At one boundary the junction diverges from the germline segment, which might be a read error. The chain employs TRBV28 and TRBJ2-1; 10 bases are a match to TRBD2. Germline V gene data show CDR1 as MDHEN and CDR2 as SYDVKM. This CDR3 has 17 amino acids. CDR3 residues: CVSSMRLAGGTHNEQFF. The CDR3 nucleotides read TGTGTCAGCAGTATGAGGTTAGCGGGGGGCACCCACAATGAGCAGTTCTTC.

This clonotype appeared a single time. V gene TRBV2 combines with J gene TRBJ2-2; D is perhaps TRBD1 (5 bases). The CDR3 length is 15 residues. V lost 7 bases and J 5 bases, leaving 17 bases between the germline ends. Germline CDR1 reads SNHLY; CDR2 reads FYNNEI. CDR3 nucleotide sequence: TGTGCCAGCAAAAAACAGGTGGCCCGAACCGGGGAGCTGTTTTTT. Protein: CASKKQVARTGELFF.

The J gene is TRBJ1-1, the V gene TRBV11-2; tentatively, D is TRBD1 (6 bases). The CDR3 runs to 14 residues. Per germline, CDR1 SGHAT and CDR2 FQNNGV. The CDR3 nucleotides read TGTAACAGCAGCAAGACCCAAGGGGGGGCTGAAGCTTTCTTT. Amino acids: CNSSKTQGGAEAFF.

The chain uses TRBV11-1 and TRBJ2-1; 7 nucleotides agree with TRBD1. The CDR3 spans 14 residues. CDR1 SGHAT and CDR2 FQDESV come from the germline V gene (reference sequence). The V segment lost 11 bases and the J segment 11 bases; nucleotides outside the gene matches: 18. CDR3 in DNA: TGTGCCGGCATAAGAGACAGGGAGTTACGGAAGCAGTTCTTC. This encodes CAGIRDRELRKQFF. The full variable domain, completed using reference TRBV11-1 and TRBJ2-1, is EAEVAQSPRYKITEKSQAVAFWCDPISGHATLYWYRQILGQGPELLVQFQDESVVDDSQLPKDRFSAERLKGVDSTLKIQPAELGDSAMYLCAGIRDRELRKQFFGPGTRLTVL.

To note about this clonotype: A much bigger clone sits one base away, suggesting this may be a read error. This rearrangement joins TRBV30 to TRBJ2-7; D is unclear. Trimming removed 8 bases at V and 5 bases at J, with 13 bases between. The CDR3 sequence is 11 residues long. Per the germline V gene, CDR1 is GTSNPN and CDR2 is SVGIG (reference sequence). The chain's CDR3 is CATGRTHEQYF. In DNA, the CDR3 is TGTGCCACTGGCAGGACCCACGAGCAGTACTTC.

This clonotype has only a few counts. The chain couples TRBV29-1 to TRBJ2-2; D may be TRBD1 (6 bases). Germline V lookup: CDR1 SQVTM, CDR2 ANQGSEA. The CDR3 consists of 16 residues. The V end was cut by 6 bases, the J end by 4 bases, with 21 bases between. CDR3 in amino acids: CSVVQGYNKSTGELFF. The CDR3 bases are TGCAGCGTCGTACAGGGATATAATAAGAGCACCGGGGAGCTGTTTTTT.

In regard to this clonotype: With a much larger clone just one base away, this may be a read error. The genes are TRBV5-1 and TRBJ1-6; tentative D call: TRBD1 (5 bases). This CDR3 region has 14 residues. Germline V lookup: CDR1 SGHRS, CDR2 YFSETQ. V was pared by 7 bases and J by 7 bases, with 15 bases between. The CDR3 coding sequence is TGCGCCAGCCAGACGGACAAGGCGAATTCACCCCTCCACTTT. Translating it yields CASQTDKANSPLHF.

This clonotype was seen at least ten times. The chain carries TRBV20-1 and TRBJ2-4; D not certain. Trimming removed 0 bases at V and 0 bases at J, with 18 bases between. Germline-derived CDR1 and CDR2 are DFQATT and SNEGSKA (reference sequence). This CDR3 has 18 amino acids. The chain's CDR3 is CSARDWLREILAKNIQYF. DNA for the CDR3: TGCAGTGCTAGAGATTGGCTCAGAGAAATCCTAGCCAAAAACATTCAGTACTTC.